One sample yielded the 27 T cell receptor beta chains listed below, sequenced in a study of T cell changes during pregnancy in multiple sclerosis. Sequenced by immunoSEQ multiplex PCR; TCRdb stores in-frame clones only, minus some. The sample yields about 100,000 clones, 85% to 95% seen once. This sample comprised peripheral blood, obtained in the third trimester of pregnancy. The receptors here all came from a female donor in good health, enrolled as a control in a pregnancy study.

V gene TRBV5-6 combines with J gene TRBJ2-3; 9 bases fit TRBD2. The V gene end was trimmed by 2 bases and the J gene end by 1 base; junction bases not matched to a gene: 2. The CDR3 runs 15 residues. CDR1 is SGHDT, CDR2 YYEEEE, per germline. The chain's CDR3 is CASSLLAGGTDTQYF. In DNA form, the CDR3 reads TGTGCCAGCAGCTTACTAGCGGGCGGCACAGATACGCAGTATTTT. Full variable domain (outside the CDR3, taken from reference TRBV5-6 and TRBJ2-3): DAGVTQSPTHLIKTRGQQVTLRCSPKSGHDTVSWYQQALGQGPQFIFQYYEEEERQRGNFPDRFSGHQFPNYSSELNVNALLLGDSALYLCASSLLAGGTDTQYFGPGTRLTVL.

This chain connects TRBV9 to TRBJ2-7, with a tentative D call TRBD2 (7 bases). CDR1 is SGDLS, CDR2 YYNGEE, per germline. The CDR3 loop spans 15 amino acids. The V end lost 2 bases, the J end lost 1 base, and 13 bases lay between the germline ends. Here the CDR3 reads CASSVSGDTSYEQYF. The CDR3 region has the DNA TGTGCCAGCAGCGTCAGCGGGGACACGTCCTACGAGCAGTACTTC.

This chain links TRBV13 with TRBJ2-1; D may be TRBD1 (5 bases). V was cut by 4 bases and J by 8 bases, with 18 bases left in between. The CDR3 runs to 15 residues. The V gene's germline CDR1 is PRHDT and CDR2 FYEKMQ (reference sequence). In DNA form, the CDR3 reads TGTGCCAGCAGCTGGGGCGAAGTTTCGTTCGATGAGCAGTTCTTC. Its translation is CASSWGEVSFDEQFF.

The J gene is TRBJ2-1, the V gene TRBV19, with a tentative D call TRBD1 (6 bases). The CDR3 length is 15 residues. CDR1 and CDR2 from the germline V gene are LNHDA and SQIVND (reference sequence). V lost 5 bases and J lost 0, with 11 bases in between. The CDR3: CASSSDRSSYNEQFF. CDR3 in DNA: TGTGCCAGTAGTTCCGACAGGAGCTCCTACAATGAGCAGTTCTTC.

The V and J genes are TRBV5-1 and TRBJ2-3; 8 nucleotides align to TRBD2. V trimming: 4 bases; J trimming: 2 bases; junction bases outside the gene matches: 12. The CDR3 runs 17 residues. Germline V gene data show CDR1 as SGHRS and CDR2 as YFSETQ. CDR3 DNA sequence: TGCGCCAGCAGCGGGGGGGCGACTAGCGCAAACACAGATACGCAGTATTTT. Amino acid sequence: CASSGGATSANTDTQYF.

V and J are TRBV7-2 and TRBJ1-5; no reliable D call. The V gene's germline CDR1 is SGHTA and CDR2 FQGNSA. V lost 1 base and J lost 7, with 11 bases in between. There are 14 residues in the CDR3. CDR3 amino acids: CASSLVFGPQPQHF. CDR3 DNA sequence: TGTGCCAGCAGCTTAGTTTTTGGGCCGCAGCCCCAGCATTTT.

The chain is built from TRBV5-6 and TRBJ1-6, with D possibly matching TRBD1 (5 bases). The V end was cut by 4 bases, the J end by 8 bases, with 16 bases between. The CDR3 sequence is 15 residues long. Germline assignment: CDR1 SGHDT and CDR2 YYEEEE. CDR3 nucleotide sequence: TGTGCCAGCAGCCCGTTAGGCCAGGGTGATTCACCCCTCCACTTT. This sequence encodes CASSPLGQGDSPLHF.

The chain uses TRBV7-9 and TRBJ1-1, with a weak D call TRBD1 (6 bases). The V end was cut by 4 bases, the J end by 2 bases, with 11 bases between. Germline lookup yields CDR1 SEHNR and CDR2 FQNEAQ (reference sequence). This CDR3 has 14 amino acids. The CDR3, as DNA: TGTGCCAGCAGCTCCTGGACAGAAAACACTGAAGCTTTCTTT. It yields the protein CASSSWTENTEAFF.

This sequence joins TRBV10-3 and TRBJ2-7; TRBD1 agrees at 12 bases. Germline-derived CDR1 and CDR2 are ENHRY and SYGVKD. This CDR3 has 14 amino acids. V gave up 4 bases and J gave up 4 bases; unmatched junction bases: 2. CDR3 amino acids: CAISVGQGAYEQYF. For the CDR3, the DNA is TGTGCCATCAGTGTGGGACAGGGGGCTTACGAGCAGTACTTC.

The chain joins TRBV5-4 to TRBJ1-4, with D uncertain. The CDR3 is made up of 15 amino acids. The V and J ends lost 4 bases and 5 bases respectively, with 15 bases between them. Germline V gene lookup returns CDR1 SGHNT and CDR2 YYREEE (reference sequence). The CDR3 sequence is CASSPNEARNEKLFF. The CDR3, as DNA: TGTGCCAGCAGCCCGAACGAGGCGAGGAATGAAAAACTGTTTTTT.

V gene TRBV4-3 combines with J gene TRBJ2-1; 15 bases are shared with TRBD2. The germline gives CDR1 LGHNA, CDR2 YSLEER. There are 17 residues in the CDR3. Trimming at V came to 4 bases and at J to 4 bases, leaving 5 bases not matched to a gene. The CDR3 protein is CASSPGTSGGTYNEQFF. CDR3 coding DNA: TGCGCCAGCAGCCCTGGGACTAGCGGGGGGACGTACAATGAGCAGTTCTTC.

The V call is TRBV5-1, the J call TRBJ2-5; possible D gene TRBD1, 6 bases. CDR1 and CDR2 from the germline V gene are SGHRS and YFSETQ. This CDR3 comprises 15 residues. Trimming took off 0 bases at V and 1 base at J, with 10 bases between the two ends. The CDR3 loop is CASSLAQGPQETQYF. DNA for the CDR3: TGCGCCAGCAGCTTGGCACAGGGTCCCCAAGAGACCCAGTACTTC. Using reference TRBV5-1 and TRBJ2-5 for the parts outside the CDR3, the full variable domain is KAGVTQTPRYLIKTRGQQVTLSCSPISGHRSVSWYQQTPGQGLQFLFEYFSETQRNKGNFPGRFSGRQFSNSRSEMNVSTLELGDSALYLCASSLAQGPQETQYFGPGTRLLVL.

CDR3 protein: CASSLLSSESSYNEQFF. In nucleotides, the CDR3 is TGTGCCAGCAGCTTATTAAGCTCCGAGAGCTCCTACAATGAGCAGTTCTTC. The chain employs TRBV5-5 and TRBJ2-1; D not certain. V was shortened by 2 bases and J by 0 bases, with 15 bases between the two germline ends. The length of the CDR3 is 17 residues. Per the germline V gene, CDR1 is SGHKS and CDR2 is YYEKEE (reference sequence).

The chain employs TRBV7-2 and TRBJ2-2, with D possibly TRBD1 on 6 matching bases. CDR1 is SGHTA and CDR2 is FQGNSA in the germline V gene. The CDR3 runs 15 residues. Trimming removed 5 bases at V and 1 base at J, with 11 bases between. The CDR3 is CASSLTGQNTGELFF. As DNA, the CDR3 is TGTGCCAGCAGCCTCACGGGACAGAACACCGGGGAGCTGTTTTTT.

This chain uses TRBV11-3 with TRBJ1-1; TRBD1 is a possible D gene (6 bases). The CDR3 is 14 amino acids. From germline, CDR1 is SGHNT and CDR2 YENEEA. The V and J ends lost 2 bases and 5 bases respectively, with 12 bases between them. CDR3 residues: CASSLTGGVTEAFF. DNA for the CDR3: TGTGCCAGCAGCTTAACGGGGGGCGTAACTGAAGCTTTCTTT.

The chain recombines TRBV29-1 with TRBJ1-5; the D gene is possibly TRBD1 (5 bases). CDR1 and CDR2 (germline): SQVTM, ANQGSEA. The CDR3 is made up of 14 amino acids. V dropped 0 bases and J dropped 4 bases, with 10 bases sitting between them. In DNA, the CDR3 is TGCAGCGTTGAAGAGGGGGGGGGTAATCAGCCCCAGCATTTT. Encoded protein: CSVEEGGGNQPQHF.

CDR3 nucleotides: TGCGCCAGCAGCCAAGATAATTACCAGGCAAACAATCAGCCCCAGCATTTT. This encodes CASSQDNYQANNQPQHF. The V and J genes are TRBV4-3 and TRBJ1-5; D unresolved. Germline lookup yields CDR1 LGHNA and CDR2 YSLEER. The CDR3 runs 17 residues. The V gene lost 0 bases and the J gene lost 3 bases, with 15 bases spanning the gap.

The rearrangement joins TRBV5-4 to TRBJ1-3; no definite D call. CDR1 is SGHNT, CDR2 YYREEE, per germline (reference sequence). The ends were cut back, 3 bases at V and 4 bases at J, with 8 bases in the middle. The CDR3 consists of 13 residues. CDR3 sequence reads: CASSSFRGNTIYF. The CDR3 DNA reads TGTGCCAGCAGCTCGTTCCGGGGAAACACCATATATTTT.

The chain combines TRBV6-4 with TRBJ2-3; the D gene is possibly TRBD1 (5 bases). Trimming shortened V by 2 bases and J by 2 bases, and 11 bases separated the two germline ends. Germline loops: CDR1 MRHNA, CDR2 SNTAGT. The CDR3 runs to 15 residues. In nucleotides, the CDR3 is TGTGCCAGCAGTGACGGGGCAGGAACCACAGATACGCAGTATTTT. It encodes CASSDGAGTTDTQYF.

The chain couples TRBV7-9 to TRBJ1-4, with D possibly being TRBD1 (5 bases). The germline V gene encodes CDR1 SEHNR and CDR2 FQNEAQ (reference sequence). This CDR3 region has 13 residues. Trimming removed 1 base from V and 8 bases from J, with 8 bases in between. DNA of the CDR3: TGTGCCAGCAGCTTAGGGCCAGGGGAAAAACTGTTTTTT. It translates to CASSLGPGEKLFF.

V is TRBV21-1 and J is TRBJ2-3; the table calls TRBD2, which could not be checked here. TRBV21-1 is assigned pseudogene status. This CDR3 has 16 residues. The DNA of the CDR3 is TGTGCCAGCAGCACGACCGACGGGAGCCCCACAGATACGCAGTATTTT. Encoded protein: CASSTTDGSPTDTQYF.

The genes are TRBV18 and TRBJ1-2; perhaps TRBD1 as D (5 bases). CDR3 length: 15 residues. The germline gives CDR1 KGHSH, CDR2 LQKENI. The germline V and J ends were trimmed by 5 bases and 3 bases, with 16 bases remaining between them. The CDR3 region is CASSGQRGLDYGYTF. The CDR3 nucleotides read TGTGCCAGCTCAGGACAAAGGGGTCTCGACTATGGCTACACCTTC. The whole variable domain, filled in from reference TRBV18 and TRBJ1-2, reads NAGVMQNPRHLVRRRGQEARLRCSPMKGHSHVYWYRQLPEEGLKFMVYLQKENIIDESGMPKERFSAEFPKEGPSILRIQQVVRGDSAAYFCASSGQRGLDYGYTFGSGTRLTVV.

This clone was counted a single time. J is TRBJ1-2 and V is TRBV29-1; D remains unclear. V lost 0 bases and J 5 bases, leaving 4 bases between the germline ends. Germline CDR1 is SQVTM and CDR2 is ANQGSEA. The CDR3 is made up of 11 amino acids. The CDR3 is CSVEETYGYTF. DNA of the CDR3: TGCAGCGTTGAAGAGACATATGGCTACACCTTC. The entire variable domain, with the rest obtained from reference TRBV29-1 and TRBJ1-2, is as follows: SAVISQKPSRDICQRGTSLTIQCQVDSQVTMMFWYRQQPGQSLTLIATANQGSEATYESGFVIDKFPISRPNLTFSTLTVSNMSPEDSSIYLCSVEETYGYTFGSGTRLTVV.

A remark on this clone: At one of its ends the junction is not consistent with the germline gene, which may arise from a read error. J is TRBJ2-5 and V is TRBV11-1, with D hard to call. The CDR3 is 13 residues long. The germline CDR1 and CDR2 sequences are SGHAT and FQDESV (reference sequence). For the CDR3, the DNA is TGTGCCAGCAGCTTGGCCCACCAGGAGACCCAGTACTTC. Translating gives CASSLAHQETQYF.

This chain joins TRBV27 and TRBJ2-2; D remains unclear. Per germline, CDR1 MNHEY and CDR2 SMNVEV (reference sequence). The length of the CDR3 is 13 residues. V was cut by 4 bases and J by 1 base, with 4 bases left in between. The CDR3 region is CASSSLNTGELFF. The CDR3, as DNA: TGTGCCAGCAGTTCCTTGAACACCGGGGAGCTGTTTTTT.

The chain is built from TRBV7-9 and TRBJ1-6, with 7 bases lining up with TRBD1. The CDR3 covers 15 residues. In germline, CDR1 is SEHNR, CDR2 FQNEAQ (reference sequence). With 5 bases clipped from V and 10 bases from J, the junction kept 11 bases outside the gene matches. The CDR3, as DNA: TGTGCCAGCAGCAAGCCCGACAGGGAGAGCTCACCCCTCCACTTT. Translating gives CASSKPDRESSPLHF. Together with reference TRBV7-9 and TRBJ1-6, the CDR3 gives the full variable domain: DTGVSQNPRHKITKRGQNVTFRCDPISEHNRLYWYRQTLGQGPEFLTYFQNEAQLEKSRLLSDRFSAERPKGSFSTLEIQRTEQGDSAMYLCASSKPDRESSPLHFGNGTRLTVT.

The V call is TRBV5-6, the J call TRBJ1-2, with unresolved D. This CDR3 has 16 residues. Germline V gene sequence: CDR1 SGHDT, CDR2 YYEEEE. The germline V and J ends were trimmed by 2 bases and 3 bases, with 17 bases remaining between them. CDR3 in amino acids: CASSFSQSDWDYGYTF. The CDR3, as DNA: TGTGCCAGCAGCTTCTCTCAGTCTGACTGGGACTATGGCTACACCTTC.